These T cell receptor beta chains were read from a single sample in a study of cytomegalovirus exposure and HLA in healthy donors. Repertoires were generated with immunoSEQ multiplex PCR, while TCRdb's copy carries only in-frame clones and drops some. The table shows 110,000 to 150,000 clones, with approximately 80% occurring only once. The sequencing input was PBMCs. All receptors come from a woman aged 45-65 years in good health and CMV-seropositive. The CDR3 runs from the conserved cysteine through the conserved F or W. Fields, in order: clone size, J gene, D gene, V gene, CDR3 protein, CDR3 DNA. The D gene is left open where the match is weak. Part of the rows lack a size; the others show once, few, many or a class for expanded clones.

clone_size: once
j_call: TRBJ1-1
d_call: TRBD1
v_call: TRBV19
cdr3_aa: CASSQTGGYTEAFF
cdr3_nt: TGTGCCAGTAGCCAGACAGGGGGCTACACTGAAGCTTTCTTT

clone_size: .
j_call: TRBJ2-5
d_call: TRBD1
v_call: TRBV25-1
cdr3_aa: CASRKTGVETQYF
cdr3_nt: TGTGCCAGCAGGAAGACAGGGGTGGAGACCCAGTACTTC

clone_size: .
j_call: TRBJ1-4
d_call: .
v_call: TRBV2
cdr3_aa: CASSEALSRGEKLFF
cdr3_nt: TGTGCCAGCAGTGAAGCGCTTTCCAGAGGGGAAAAACTGTTTTTT

clone_size: .
j_call: TRBJ2-3
d_call: TRBD1
v_call: TRBV29-1
cdr3_aa: CSVEWDRSTDTQYF
cdr3_nt: TGCAGCGTTGAGTGGGACAGGAGCACAGATACGCAGTATTTT

clone_size: once
j_call: TRBJ2-2
d_call: TRBD2
v_call: TRBV30
cdr3_aa: CAWTVLAGEAGELFF
cdr3_nt: TGTGCCTGGACGGTTTTAGCGGGGGAGGCCGGGGAGCTGTTTTTT

clone_size: .
j_call: TRBJ1-3
d_call: .
v_call: TRBV5-1
cdr3_aa: CASSSTGPGNTIYF
cdr3_nt: TGCGCCAGCAGTTCCACAGGGCCTGGAAACACCATATATTTT

clone_size: .
j_call: TRBJ1-2
d_call: TRBD1
v_call: TRBV30
cdr3_aa: CAWSVREGGGYTF
cdr3_nt: TGTGCCTGGAGTGTACGAGAAGGGGGCGGCTACACCTTC

clone_size: .
j_call: TRBJ2-3
d_call: TRBD2
v_call: TRBV15
cdr3_aa: CATSTRVSGGADTQYF
cdr3_nt: TGTGCCACCAGCACCCGAGTGAGCGGGGGGGCAGATACGCAATATTTT

clone_size: few
j_call: TRBJ1-6
d_call: .
v_call: TRBV27
cdr3_aa: CASSLGARLDNSPLHF
cdr3_nt: TGTGCCAGCAGTTTAGGGGCCAGACTGGACAATTCACCCCTCCACTTT

clone_size: .
j_call: TRBJ1-1
d_call: .
v_call: TRBV7-8
cdr3_aa: CASSLAVGPLNTEAFF
cdr3_nt: TGTGCCAGCAGCTTAGCAGTGGGCCCCCTGAACACTGAAGCTTTCTTT

clone_size: .
j_call: TRBJ2-7
d_call: .
v_call: TRBV23-1
cdr3_aa: CASSQRSGIYEQYF
cdr3_nt: TGCGCCAGCAGTCAACGTTCCGGGATTTACGAGCAGTACTTC

clone_size: .
j_call: TRBJ2-7
d_call: TRBD2
v_call: TRBV2
cdr3_aa: CASSPLAGVSYEQYF
cdr3_nt: TGTGCCAGCTCCCCTTTAGCGGGGGTCTCCTACGAGCAGTACTTC

clone_size: .
j_call: TRBJ2-7
d_call: TRBD1
v_call: TRBV6-1
cdr3_aa: CASSRQGDSHEQYF
cdr3_nt: TGTGCCAGCAGTAGACAGGGGGATTCCCACGAGCAGTACTTC

clone_size: .
j_call: TRBJ2-6
d_call: .
v_call: TRBV7-3
cdr3_aa: CASSAFVRAGANVLTF
cdr3_nt: TGTGCCAGCAGCGCGTTCGTCCGGGCTGGGGCCAACGTCCTGACTTTC

clone_size: .
j_call: TRBJ1-3
d_call: .
v_call: TRBV7-2
cdr3_aa: CASSLTGGNSGNTIYF
cdr3_nt: TGTGCCAGCAGCTTAACGGGGGGTAACTCTGGAAACACCATATATTTT

clone_size: .
j_call: TRBJ2-1
d_call: TRBD2
v_call: TRBV5-4
cdr3_aa: CASSKLAGGYNEQFF
cdr3_nt: TGTGCCAGCAGCAAGCTGGCGGGGGGGTACAATGAGCAGTTCTTC

clone_size: .
j_call: TRBJ1-4
d_call: .
v_call: TRBV6-6
cdr3_aa: CASSGGAGGEKLFF
cdr3_nt: TGTGCCAGCAGCGGGGGGGCCGGGGGGGAAAAACTGTTTTTT

clone_size: .
j_call: TRBJ2-7
d_call: .
v_call: TRBV7-3
cdr3_aa: CASSPDSALYEQYF
cdr3_nt: TGTGCCAGCAGCCCCGACTCGGCATTGTACGAGCAGTACTTC

clone_size: .
j_call: TRBJ1-4
d_call: TRBD1
v_call: TRBV11-2
cdr3_aa: CASSALAGGREKLFF
cdr3_nt: TGTGCCAGCAGCGCTTTGGCAGGGGGCCGTGAAAAACTGTTTTTT

clone_size: once
j_call: TRBJ1-6
d_call: .
v_call: TRBV5-1
cdr3_aa: CASSSERGSPLHF
cdr3_nt: TGCGCCAGCAGCTCGGAGAGAGGGTCACCCCTCCACTTT

clone_size: few
j_call: TRBJ1-1
d_call: .
v_call: TRBV5-6
cdr3_aa: CASSLPRVENTEAFF
cdr3_nt: TGTGCCAGCAGCTTGCCCAGGGTAGAGAACACTGAAGCTTTCTTT

clone_size: .
j_call: TRBJ2-3
d_call: TRBD1
v_call: TRBV6-4
cdr3_aa: CASSDGTGSTDTQYF
cdr3_nt: TGTGCCAGCAGTGACGGGACAGGAAGCACAGATACGCAGTATTTT

clone_size: .
j_call: TRBJ2-1
d_call: TRBD1
v_call: TRBV4-1
cdr3_aa: CASGSRDRGLNEQFF
cdr3_nt: TGCGCCAGCGGGTCGAGGGACAGGGGGCTTAATGAGCAGTTCTTC

clone_size: .
j_call: TRBJ1-2
d_call: .
v_call: TRBV29-1
cdr3_aa: CSVGTRRGDTETYGYTF
cdr3_nt: TGCAGCGTTGGGACACGACGGGGGGATACAGAAACATATGGCTACACCTTC

clone_size: .
j_call: TRBJ1-2
d_call: TRBD1
v_call: TRBV7-3
cdr3_aa: CASSPTDRVYSYGYTF
cdr3_nt: TGTGCCAGCAGCCCGACGGACAGGGTTTATAGCTATGGCTACACCTTC

clone_size: .
j_call: TRBJ2-3
d_call: .
v_call: TRBV7-2
cdr3_aa: CASSLAVTDTQYF
cdr3_nt: TGTGCCAGCAGCTTAGCCGTCACAGATACGCAGTATTTT

clone_size: .
j_call: TRBJ2-2
d_call: TRBD1
v_call: TRBV6-5
cdr3_aa: CASSTGTENTGELFF
cdr3_nt: TGTGCCAGCAGTACCGGGACAGAGAACACCGGGGAGCTGTTTTTT

clone_size: .
j_call: TRBJ2-5
d_call: .
v_call: TRBV4-2
cdr3_aa: CASSQGGAEEIQYF
cdr3_nt: TGTGCCAGCAGCCAAGGAGGAGCGGAAGAGATCCAGTACTTC

clone_size: .
j_call: TRBJ2-7
d_call: .
v_call: TRBV7-9
cdr3_aa: CASSFGQAYEQYF
cdr3_nt: TGTGCCAGCAGTTTCGGACAAGCCTACGAGCAGTACTTC

clone_size: .
j_call: TRBJ1-5
d_call: .
v_call: TRBV2
cdr3_aa: CASSEMYQGVGNQPQHF
cdr3_nt: TGTGCCAGCAGTGAAATGTATCAAGGGGTAGGTAATCAGCCCCAGCATTTT

clone_size: .
j_call: TRBJ2-2
d_call: TRBD1
v_call: TRBV2
cdr3_aa: CASSWDRGTGELFF
cdr3_nt: TGTGCCAGCAGCTGGGACAGGGGAACCGGGGAGCTGTTTTTT

clone_size: .
j_call: TRBJ1-1
d_call: .
v_call: TRBV14
cdr3_aa: CASSPTGPNTEAFF
cdr3_nt: TGTGCCAGCAGTCCTACAGGGCCGAACACTGAAGCTTTCTTT

clone_size: .
j_call: TRBJ1-6
d_call: TRBD1
v_call: TRBV5-1
cdr3_aa: CASSPGDSNSPLHF
cdr3_nt: TGCGCCAGCAGCCCCGGGGACAGCAATTCACCCCTCCACTTT

clone_size: once
j_call: TRBJ1-2
d_call: .
v_call: TRBV27
cdr3_aa: CASMNRENYGYTF
cdr3_nt: TGTGCCAGCATGAACAGGGAAAACTATGGCTACACCTTC

clone_size: .
j_call: TRBJ1-5
d_call: .
v_call: TRBV7-8
cdr3_aa: CASSLRAGESQPQHF
cdr3_nt: TGTGCCAGCAGCCTCCGGGCAGGGGAGAGTCAGCCCCAGCATTTT

clone_size: .
j_call: TRBJ1-6
d_call: .
v_call: TRBV30
cdr3_aa: CAWRGQNDSPLHF
cdr3_nt: TGTGCCTGGAGGGGGCAAAACGATTCACCCCTCCACTTT

clone_size: few
j_call: TRBJ2-3
d_call: TRBD1
v_call: TRBV5-4
cdr3_aa: CASSLATGTDTQYF
cdr3_nt: TGTGCCAGCAGCTTGGCGACAGGGACAGATACGCAGTATTTT

clone_size: .
j_call: TRBJ2-7
d_call: TRBD1
v_call: TRBV10-3
cdr3_aa: CAISGSGTGAYEQYF
cdr3_nt: TGTGCCATCAGTGGCTCCGGGACAGGGGCCTACGAGCAGTACTTC

clone_size: .
j_call: TRBJ1-1
d_call: .
v_call: TRBV6-5
cdr3_aa: CASSRQAMNTEAFF
cdr3_nt: TGTGCCAGCAGCCGACAGGCGATGAACACTGAAGCTTTCTTT

clone_size: .
j_call: TRBJ2-5
d_call: TRBD1
v_call: TRBV19
cdr3_aa: CASGGQGQETQYF
cdr3_nt: TGTGCCAGTGGAGGACAGGGGCAAGAGACCCAGTACTTC

clone_size: .
j_call: TRBJ2-3
d_call: TRBD2
v_call: TRBV5-4
cdr3_aa: CASSLGLAGGGTDTQYF
cdr3_nt: TGTGCCAGCAGCTTGGGACTAGCGGGGGGGGGCACAGATACGCAGTATTTT

clone_size: .
j_call: TRBJ2-5
d_call: .
v_call: TRBV7-2
cdr3_aa: CASSPTRETQYF
cdr3_nt: TGTGCCAGCAGCCCAACGAGGGAGACCCAGTACTTC

clone_size: few
j_call: TRBJ2-1
d_call: TRBD1
v_call: TRBV7-3
cdr3_aa: CASSSQGDPYNEQFF
cdr3_nt: TGTGCCAGCAGCTCACAGGGGGACCCTTACAATGAGCAGTTCTTC

clone_size: .
j_call: TRBJ2-7
d_call: TRBD1
v_call: TRBV5-1
cdr3_aa: CASSSVTGNYEQYF
cdr3_nt: TGCGCCAGCAGCTCCGTGACAGGGAACTACGAGCAGTACTTC

clone_size: .
j_call: TRBJ2-7
d_call: .
v_call: TRBV5-6
cdr3_aa: CASSFPGNEQYF
cdr3_nt: TGTGCCAGCAGCTTCCCAGGGAACGAGCAGTACTTC

clone_size: .
j_call: TRBJ2-5
d_call: TRBD1
v_call: TRBV9
cdr3_aa: CASSVGYRGGQETQYF
cdr3_nt: TGTGCCAGCAGCGTAGGGTACAGGGGTGGGCAAGAGACCCAGTACTTC

clone_size: few
j_call: TRBJ1-3
d_call: TRBD1
v_call: TRBV4-1
cdr3_aa: CASSQTGFSGNTIYF
cdr3_nt: TGCGCCAGCAGCCAGACAGGGTTCTCTGGAAACACCATATATTTT

clone_size: .
j_call: TRBJ2-7
d_call: TRBD1
v_call: TRBV7-2
cdr3_aa: CASSSTGTGPYEQYF
cdr3_nt: TGTGCCAGCAGCTCAACCGGGACAGGGCCCTACGAGCAGTACTTC

clone_size: .
j_call: TRBJ2-5
d_call: TRBD2
v_call: TRBV9
cdr3_aa: CASSVGSGVETQYF
cdr3_nt: TGTGCCAGCAGCGTAGGGAGCGGGGTGGAGACCCAGTACTTC

clone_size: .
j_call: TRBJ2-3
d_call: .
v_call: TRBV11-3
cdr3_aa: CASSYGRGADTDTQYF
cdr3_nt: TGTGCCAGCAGCTACGGTCGGGGGGCGGACACAGATACGCAGTATTTT

clone_size: .
j_call: TRBJ2-7
d_call: TRBD1
v_call: TRBV6-6
cdr3_aa: CASSYGDRARGYEQYF
cdr3_nt: TGTGCCAGCAGTTACGGCGACAGGGCAAGGGGCTACGAGCAGTACTTC

clone_size: .
j_call: TRBJ2-1
d_call: .
v_call: TRBV7-2
cdr3_aa: CASSQRGGASNEQFF
cdr3_nt: TGTGCCAGCAGCCAACGAGGGGGGGCCTCGAATGAGCAGTTCTTC